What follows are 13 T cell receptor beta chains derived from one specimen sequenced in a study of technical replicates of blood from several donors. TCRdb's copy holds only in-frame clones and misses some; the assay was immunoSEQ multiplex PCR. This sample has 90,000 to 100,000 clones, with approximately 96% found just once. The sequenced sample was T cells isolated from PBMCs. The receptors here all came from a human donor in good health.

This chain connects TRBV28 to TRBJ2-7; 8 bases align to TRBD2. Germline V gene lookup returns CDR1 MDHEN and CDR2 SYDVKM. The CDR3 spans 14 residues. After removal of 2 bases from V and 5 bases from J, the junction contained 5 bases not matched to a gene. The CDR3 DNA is TGTGCCAGCAGTTTAGGGAGCGGGAGCCACGAGCAGTACTTC. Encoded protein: CASSLGSGSHEQYF.

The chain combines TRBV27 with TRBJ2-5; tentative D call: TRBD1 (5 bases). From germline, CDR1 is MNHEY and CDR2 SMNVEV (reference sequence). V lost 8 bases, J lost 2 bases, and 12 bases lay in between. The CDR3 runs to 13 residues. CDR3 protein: CASAGHLQETQYF. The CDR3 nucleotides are TGTGCCAGCGCCGGACACTTACAAGAGACCCAGTACTTC.

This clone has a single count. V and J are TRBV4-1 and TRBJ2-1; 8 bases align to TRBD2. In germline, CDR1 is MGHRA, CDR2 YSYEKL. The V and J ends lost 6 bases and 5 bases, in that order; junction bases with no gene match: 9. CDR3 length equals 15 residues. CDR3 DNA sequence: TGCGCCAGCAGTCGCCCCGGGACTAGGGACAATGAGCAGTTCTTC. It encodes CASSRPGTRDNEQFF.

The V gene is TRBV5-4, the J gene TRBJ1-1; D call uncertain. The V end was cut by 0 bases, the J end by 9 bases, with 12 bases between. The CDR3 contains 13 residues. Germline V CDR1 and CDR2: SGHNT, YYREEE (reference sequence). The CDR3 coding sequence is TGTGCCAGCAGCTTGGAAGCCGCGCGGCAAGCTTTCTTT. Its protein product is CASSLEAARQAFF.

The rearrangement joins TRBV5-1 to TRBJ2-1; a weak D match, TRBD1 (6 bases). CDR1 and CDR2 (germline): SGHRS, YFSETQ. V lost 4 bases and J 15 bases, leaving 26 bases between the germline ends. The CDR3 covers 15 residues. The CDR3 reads CASSPDAGTPRWRFF. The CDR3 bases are TGCGCCAGCAGCCCGGATGCCGGGACACCCCGTTGGCGGTTCTTC.

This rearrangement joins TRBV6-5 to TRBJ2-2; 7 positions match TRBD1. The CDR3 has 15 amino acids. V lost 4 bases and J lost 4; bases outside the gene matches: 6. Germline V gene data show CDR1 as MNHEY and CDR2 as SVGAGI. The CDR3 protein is CASSLTGSATGELFF. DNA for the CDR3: TGTGCCAGCAGTTTGACAGGGAGTGCCACCGGGGAGCTGTTTTTT.

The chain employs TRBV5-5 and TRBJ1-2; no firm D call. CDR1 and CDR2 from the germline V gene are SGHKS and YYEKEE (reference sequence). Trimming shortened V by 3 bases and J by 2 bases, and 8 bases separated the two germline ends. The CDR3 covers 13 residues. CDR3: CASSYRENYGYTF. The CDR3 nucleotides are TGTGCCAGCAGCTATCGGGAAAACTATGGCTACACCTTC.

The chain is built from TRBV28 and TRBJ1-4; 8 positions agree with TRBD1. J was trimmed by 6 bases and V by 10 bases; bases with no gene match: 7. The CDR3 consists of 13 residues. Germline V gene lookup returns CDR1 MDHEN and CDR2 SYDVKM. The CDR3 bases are TGTGCCATCCGTGGGACAGGTTATGAAAAACTGTTTTTT. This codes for CAIRGTGYEKLFF.

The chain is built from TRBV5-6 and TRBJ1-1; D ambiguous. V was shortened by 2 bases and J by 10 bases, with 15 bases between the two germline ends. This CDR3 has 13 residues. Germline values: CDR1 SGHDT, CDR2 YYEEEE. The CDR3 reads CASSFSGTPGAFF. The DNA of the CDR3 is TGTGCCAGCAGCTTTTCGGGAACCCCCGGAGCTTTCTTT.

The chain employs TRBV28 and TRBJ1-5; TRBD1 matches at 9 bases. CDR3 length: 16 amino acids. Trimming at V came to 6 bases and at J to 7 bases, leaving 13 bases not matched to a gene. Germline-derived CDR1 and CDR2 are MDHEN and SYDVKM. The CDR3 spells CASRTTGTGLGQPQHF. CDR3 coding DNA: TGTGCCAGCAGAACAACCGGGACAGGGCTAGGACAGCCCCAGCATTTT.

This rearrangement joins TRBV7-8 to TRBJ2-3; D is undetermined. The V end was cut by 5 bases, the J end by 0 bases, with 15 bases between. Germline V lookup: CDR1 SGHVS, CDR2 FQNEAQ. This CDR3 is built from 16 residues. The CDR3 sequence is CASSTVLLPSTDTQYF. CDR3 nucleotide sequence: TGTGCCAGCAGCACAGTGCTATTACCTAGCACAGATACGCAGTATTTT.

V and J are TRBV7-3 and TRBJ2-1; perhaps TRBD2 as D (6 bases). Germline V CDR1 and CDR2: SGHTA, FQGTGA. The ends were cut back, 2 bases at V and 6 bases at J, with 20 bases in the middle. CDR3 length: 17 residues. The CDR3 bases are TGTGCCAGCAGCTTATGGTCCGCTGGCGGGGCCGTCAATGAGCAGTTCTTC. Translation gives CASSLWSAGGAVNEQFF.

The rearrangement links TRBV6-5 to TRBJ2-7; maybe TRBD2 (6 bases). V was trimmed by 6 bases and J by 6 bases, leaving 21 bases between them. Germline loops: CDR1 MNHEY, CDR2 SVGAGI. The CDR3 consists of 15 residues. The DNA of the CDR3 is TGTGCCAGCAGAACGGGGCATTCCAAGGGAGGCGAGCAGTACTTC. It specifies CASRTGHSKGGEQYF.